This TCR beta chain was sequenced for a study of blood T cell repertoires in COVID-19. Looking at the study overall: Sites in the United States, Italy and Spain provided acute and convalescent COVID-19 samples. PBMCs, B-cell-depleted T cells, or T cells provided the cDNA or gDNA that made up the material.

In the source study's methods: Estimated nucleated cell counts came from reference gene primer amplification. Measured with immunoSEQ multiplex PCR; TCRdb has only the in-frame clones, and not every one. V and J calls plus clone size are reproduced from that table; the DNA served to infer D and trimming. The sample lists about 220,000 clones, around 80% occurring once. This CDR3 contains 14 residues. Germline lookup yields CDR1 SGHDT and CDR2 YYEEEE. J lost 7 bases, V lost 5 bases, and 10 bases had no gene match. The V and J genes are TRBV5-6 and TRBJ2-7, with 9 bases matching TRBD2. The TCR comes from a woman in her sixties or seventies with acute or convalescent COVID-19. The sample taken for sequencing was peripheral blood. The CDR3, as DNA: TGTGCCAGCAGGAAAGGCGGGGGGGCGGTTGAGCAGTACTTC. It translates to CASRKGGGAVEQYF.